Reported below is one T cell receptor beta chain. Its antigen is unidentified. This record belongs to a study of CD8+CD57+ T cells in acquired aplastic anemia. Whole-study context: Isolated CD4+ and CD8+ cells, once sorted, yielded DNA averaging roughly 3.2 ug.

Findings and caveats of the study: Patients and controls were found to share 25 to 35 CD8+ CDR3 sequences. Levels of CD8+ Simpson's diversity were not significantly distinct in patients versus controls.

Template material for TCR beta VDJ and CDR3 profiling consisted of genomic DNA. TCRdb used MiXCR to reprocess the reads, holding one entry per CDR3 protein. Counted here are about 210,000 distinct CDR3 sequences, around 60% occurring once; the ten biggest clones make up 25% to 35%. The receptor comes from a human donor in good health. Sequencing was carried out using sorted CD4+, CD8+, or CD8+CD57+ T cells (not recorded which) from PBMCs.

CDR3 amino acids: CASSIGTESYEQYF. The CDR3 nucleotides read TGTGCCAGTAGTATCGGGACAGAATCCTACGAGCAGTACTTC. J is TRBJ2-7 and V is TRBV19, with 7 positions matching TRBD1. The CDR3 contains 14 residues. Germline V gene lookup returns CDR1 LNHDA and CDR2 SQIVND (reference sequence). The V and J ends lost 3 bases and 1 base, in that order; junction bases with no gene match: 3.